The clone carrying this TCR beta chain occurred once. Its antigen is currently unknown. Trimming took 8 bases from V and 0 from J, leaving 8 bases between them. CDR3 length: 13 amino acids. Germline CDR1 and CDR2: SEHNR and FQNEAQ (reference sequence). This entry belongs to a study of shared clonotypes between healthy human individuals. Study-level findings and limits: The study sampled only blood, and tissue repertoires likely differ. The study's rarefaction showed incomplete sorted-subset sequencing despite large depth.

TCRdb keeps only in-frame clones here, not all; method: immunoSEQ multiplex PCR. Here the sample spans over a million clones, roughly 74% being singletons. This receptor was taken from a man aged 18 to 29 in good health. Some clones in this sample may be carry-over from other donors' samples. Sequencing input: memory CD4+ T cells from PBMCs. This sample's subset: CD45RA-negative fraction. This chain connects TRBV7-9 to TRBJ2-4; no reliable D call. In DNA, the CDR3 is TGTGCCAGCGAGGCGATAGCCAAAAACATTCAGTACTTC. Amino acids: CASEAIAKNIQYF.